The clone carrying this TCR beta chain was detected ten times or more. In Maryland, USA, blood bank volunteers were the healthy controls. Unsorted libraries were prepared from 2 million PBMCs that had been stored at -80 C. This sample is part of a study of neurological immune-mediated disorders. The CDR3 length is 17 residues. V lost 5 bases, J lost 4 bases, and 11 bases stayed unmatched. Germline assignment: CDR1 SGHTA and CDR2 FQGNSA. The method for making cDNA was 5'RACE, and it used 10-nucleotide random UMIs. TCRdb used MiXCR to reprocess the 5' RACE reads, holding one entry per CDR3 protein. The data contain fewer than 35,000 distinct CDR3 sequences, under 6% of them seen just once; the ten biggest clones take up under 30%.

The sample comprised PBMCs. The TCR was taken from a man aged 18 to 30 in good health. The chain employs TRBV7-2 and TRBJ2-2; TRBD2 matches 9 bases. CDR3 in DNA: TGTGCCAGCAGCCCCAGGGGTAGCGGGGGTAGCACCGGGGAGCTGTTTTTT. This gives the protein CASSPRGSGGSTGELFF.